Sequencing of this T cell receptor (beta chain) was carried out in a study of blood T cell repertoires in COVID-19. Whole-study context: PBMCs, B-cell-depleted T cells, or T cells provided the cDNA or gDNA that made up the material.

Between the trimmed V and J ends, which lost 5 bases and 2 bases, there was a span of 13 bases. The length of the CDR3 is 16 residues. The V gene's germline CDR1 is ENHRY and CDR2 SYGVKD. Produced via immunoSEQ multiplex PCR; TCRdb's table is partial and in-frame only. The repertoire includes roughly 140,000 clones, around 91% of them detected once, and 15% sits in the top ten. The source is a middle-aged woman with acute or convalescent COVID-19. The chain is built from TRBV10-3 and TRBJ1-6; D ambiguous. Material for sequencing was peripheral blood. CDR3 sequence: CAISSAGYPYNSPLHF. Here the CDR3 DNA reads TGTGCCATCAGTAGTGCGGGCTATCCCTATAATTCACCCCTCCACTTT.